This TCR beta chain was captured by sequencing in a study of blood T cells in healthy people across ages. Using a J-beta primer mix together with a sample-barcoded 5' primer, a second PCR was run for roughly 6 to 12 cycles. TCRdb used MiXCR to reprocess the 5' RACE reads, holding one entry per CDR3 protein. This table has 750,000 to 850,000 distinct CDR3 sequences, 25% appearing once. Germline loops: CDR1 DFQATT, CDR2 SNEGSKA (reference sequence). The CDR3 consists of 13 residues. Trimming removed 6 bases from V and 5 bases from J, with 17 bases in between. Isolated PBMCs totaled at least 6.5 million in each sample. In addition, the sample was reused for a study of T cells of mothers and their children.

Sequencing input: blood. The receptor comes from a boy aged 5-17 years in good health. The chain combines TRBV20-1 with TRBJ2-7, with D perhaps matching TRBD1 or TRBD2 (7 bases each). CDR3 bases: TGCAGTGCCCGCGGGCAGGGGGGGAACGAGCAGTACTTC. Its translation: CSARGQGGNEQYF.